Each of the 13 T cell receptor beta chains below was sequenced from the same sample in a study of Graves' ophthalmopathy and Graves' hyperthyroidism (dated by TCRdb to the late 2010s). TCRdb records Illumina HiSeq 2000 as the sequencer. For repertoire sequencing, the TCR beta CDR3 regions were amplified from RNA transcripts. The first round of RT-PCR was done with HTBI primers and the Qiagen OneStep RT-PCR kit, and was followed by a second round of multiplex PCR, then size selection and purification. TCRdb trimmed the raw reads at Q25, called clones with MiXCR and kept productive beta chains. Identical CDR3 protein sequences are pooled into one entry, listed with their most common genes and DNA. Counted in this sample were 660,000 or so distinct CDR3 sequences; approximately 39% of them appeared once. The ten top clones hold around 3% of the sample. Specimen: peripheral blood. The receptor source for this set is an adult man with Graves' ophthalmopathy.

This clonotype has at least ten counts. V and J are TRBV7-8 and TRBJ1-2; D perhaps matches TRBD1 (6 bases). Germline assignment: CDR1 SGHVS and CDR2 FQNEAQ. The CDR3 runs 12 residues. V was cut by 5 bases and J by 4 bases, with 8 bases left in between. CDR3 amino acids: CASSVGAYGYTF. The CDR3 DNA sequence: TGTGCCAGCAGCGTGGGGGCCTATGGCTACACCTTC. The complete variable domain, with remaining parts taken from reference TRBV7-8 and TRBJ1-2, reads GAGVSQSPRYKVAKRGQDVALRCDPISGHVSLFWYQQALGQGPEFLTYFQNEAQLDKSGLPSDRFFAERPEGSVSTLKIQRTQQEDSAVYLCASSVGAYGYTFGSGTRLTVV.

This clonotype was counted between two and nine times. The chain employs TRBV10-3 and TRBJ2-2; D is undetermined. Trimming cost V 10 bases and J 1 base, with 13 bases left between them. The CDR3 runs to 14 residues. The V gene's germline CDR1 is ENHRY and CDR2 SYGVKD. The CDR3 loop reads CASMGNGNTGELFF. The DNA of the CDR3 is TGTGCCAGCATGGGAAACGGGAACACCGGGGAGCTGTTTTTT.

This clonotype was counted at least ten times. The chain is built from TRBV25-1 and TRBJ2-7; TRBD2 is a possible D gene (7 bases). Trimming removed 2 bases at V and 2 bases at J, with 13 bases between. This CDR3 has 15 residues. Germline V CDR1 and CDR2: MGHDK, SYGVNS. The CDR3 DNA reads TGTGCCAGCAGTGAAATCGAGGGGGGGGCCTACGAGCAGTACTTC. Its protein product is CASSEIEGGAYEQYF.

The table lists this clonotype with many counts. A read error may be the cause here, since a much bigger clone is one base away. V usage is TRBV5-5 and J usage is TRBJ2-7; no definite D call. Germline CDR1 SGHKS, CDR2 YYEKEE (reference sequence). The CDR3 length is 11 residues. With 2 bases removed from V and 2 bases from J, the gap between germline ends came to 2 bases. The CDR3 spells CASSFAYEQYF. For the CDR3, the DNA is TGTGCCAGCAGCTTCGCCTACGAGCAGTACTTC.

This clonotype was counted ten times or more. The chain combines TRBV7-3 with TRBJ2-7; D not resolved. V lost 2 bases and J 6 bases, leaving 11 bases between the germline ends. Germline V gene data show CDR1 as SGHTA and CDR2 as FQGTGA. CDR3 length equals 13 residues. In DNA, the CDR3 is TGTGCCAGCAGCTTAGTCAGCGCAGGCGAGCAGTACTTC. Translation: CASSLVSAGEQYF.

This clonotype occurred a few times. This chain uses TRBV10-3 with TRBJ2-2; 12 nucleotides line up with TRBD2. CDR3 length equals 15 residues. Germline CDR1 and CDR2: ENHRY and SYGVKD. V shed 10 bases, J shed 5 bases, and the junction held 8 bases outside the gene matches. CDR3 bases: TGTGCCAGCGCGCGACTAGCGGGAGAGACCGGGGAGCTGTTTTTT. Protein sequence: CASARLAGETGELFF.

The sample holds a few counts of this clonotype. The CDR3 region is CAWNHRVAETQYF. The DNA of the CDR3 is TGTGCCTGGAACCACAGGGTTGCGGAGACCCAGTACTTC. The chain carries TRBV30 and TRBJ2-5; TRBD1 is a possible D gene (6 bases). This CDR3 comprises 13 residues. Trimming pared 4 bases from V and 5 bases from J, leaving 14 bases between. Germline loops: CDR1 GTSNPN, CDR2 SVGIG (reference sequence).

The genes are TRBV7-6 and TRBJ1-2, with 10 bases matching TRBD1. The CDR3 spans 15 residues. Germline V gives CDR1 SGHVS, CDR2 FNYEAQ. The V and J ends lost 6 bases and 4 bases, in that order; junction bases with no gene match: 8. CDR3 in amino acids: CASSSPGQGSYGYTF. In DNA, the CDR3 is TGTGCCAGCAGTTCACCGGGACAGGGGAGCTATGGCTACACCTTC.

This clonotype was counted ten times or more. The chain recombines TRBV20-1 with TRBJ1-5; D not certain. The V gene's germline CDR1 is DFQATT and CDR2 SNEGSKA (reference sequence). This CDR3 is 11 amino acids long. V was clipped by 0 bases and J by 11 bases, with 8 bases between them. The CDR3: CSARDFRAQHF. The CDR3 DNA sequence: TGCAGTGCTAGAGATTTCCGGGCCCAGCATTTT.

This clonotype was detected only a few times. The J gene is TRBJ1-3, the V gene TRBV6-5, with D possibly TRBD1 on 5 matching bases. The CDR3 has 15 residues. Germline V gives CDR1 MNHEY, CDR2 SVGAGI. V was pared by 5 bases and J by 0 bases, with 11 bases between. CDR3 protein: CASSVSGSSGNTIYF. Written as DNA, the CDR3 is TGTGCCAGCAGTGTATCAGGGAGCTCTGGAAACACCATATATTTT.

The table lists this clonotype with a few counts. V is TRBV7-8 and J is TRBJ2-5; 15 bases line up with TRBD2. The CDR3 sequence is 18 residues long. V trimming: 4 bases; J trimming: 7 bases; junction bases outside the gene matches: 13. Looked up from germline, CDR1 is SGHVS and CDR2 is FQNEAQ. In DNA form, the CDR3 reads TGTGCCAGCAGCTCAAATGGACTAGCGGGAGGGCCCAGTGGGACCCAGTACTTC. Its translation: CASSSNGLAGGPSGTQYF.

In its sample, this clonotype was seen once. A much larger clone sits a single nucleotide away, making a read error possible. The chain links TRBV12-3 or TRBV12-4 to TRBJ1-5, with D unclear. V dropped 10 bases and J dropped 4 bases, with 17 bases sitting between them. There are 14 residues in the CDR3. The CDR3 loop is CANTPTASNQPQHF. The CDR3 coding sequence is TGTGCCAACACCCCGACCGCCTCTAATCAGCCCCAGCATTTT.

A word on this clonotype: A junction boundary mismatches the germline segment, possibly from a read error. This chain joins TRBV20-1 and TRBJ2-5, with 7 bases fitting TRBD1. This CDR3 has 11 amino acids. In germline, CDR1 is DFQATT, CDR2 SNEGSKA (reference sequence). The DNA of the CDR3 is TGTGCGACCGGGACAGAAGAGACCCAGTACTTC. Translated: CATGTEETQYF.